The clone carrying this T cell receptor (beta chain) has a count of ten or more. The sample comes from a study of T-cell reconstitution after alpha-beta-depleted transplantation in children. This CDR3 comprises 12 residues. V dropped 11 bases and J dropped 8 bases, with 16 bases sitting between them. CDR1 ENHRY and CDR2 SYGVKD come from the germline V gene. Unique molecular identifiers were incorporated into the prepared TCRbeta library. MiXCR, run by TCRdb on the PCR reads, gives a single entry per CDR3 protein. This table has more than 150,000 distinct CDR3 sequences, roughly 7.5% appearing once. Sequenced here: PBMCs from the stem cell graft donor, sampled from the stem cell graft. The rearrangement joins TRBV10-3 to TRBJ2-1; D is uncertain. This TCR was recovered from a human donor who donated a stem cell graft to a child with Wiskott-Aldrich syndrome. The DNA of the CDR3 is TGTGCCCTCCGGGTCGCTGGGGATGAGCAGTTCTTC. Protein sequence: CALRVAGDEQFF.